The 21 T cell receptor beta chains below come from one sample, sequenced in a study of blood T cell repertoires in COVID-19 (dated by TCRdb to between 2020 and 2021). Libraries were built with the immunoSEQ multiplex PCR assay. As stored in TCRdb, this immuneACCESS dataset retains in-frame rearrangements with V and J assigned. A fraction of the clones does not appear; measured against another copy, unresolved V genes explain less than half of the discrepancy, and the remainder lacks a known reason. This sample has 250,000 or so clones in its table, and 85% to 90% of those were observed once. The ten biggest clones cover 2.7% of the sample. The sample consisted of peripheral blood. All receptors derive from a man in his thirties or forties with COVID-19, enrolled during active disease.

The chain joins TRBV4-3 to TRBJ2-1; a weak D match, TRBD1 (6 bases). Germline V lookup: CDR1 LGHNA, CDR2 YSLEER. CDR3 length: 15 residues. V was pared by 1 base and J by 2 bases, with 9 bases between. The CDR3 is CASSQAQGPYNEQFF. For the CDR3, the DNA is TGCGCCAGCAGCCAAGCACAGGGACCCTACAATGAGCAGTTCTTC.

In this sample, this clone turned up a few times. The DNA for the CDR3 is TGTGCCAGCAGCGTTGGGACAACCATTGGCGAGCAGTACTTC. Translating it yields CASSVGTTIGEQYF. The chain uses TRBV9 and TRBJ2-7; tentatively, D is TRBD1 (6 bases). Trimming stripped 2 bases from V and 6 bases from J, with 15 bases between. CDR3 length: 14 amino acids. The V gene's germline CDR1 is SGDLS and CDR2 YYNGEE.

The V and J genes are TRBV6-5 and TRBJ1-2; 7 bases agree with TRBD1. Losses at the gene ends were 7 bases for V and 8 bases for J; bases not matched to a gene: 13. Germline V CDR1 and CDR2: MNHEY, SVGAGI. This CDR3 spans 14 amino acids. Here the CDR3 DNA reads TGTGCCAGCAATCTCCGGGACAGCTCAGAGGGCTACACCTTC. Translating it yields CASNLRDSSEGYTF.

The rearrangement uses TRBV18 and TRBJ2-1; 10 nucleotides line up with TRBD2. The V and J ends lost 6 bases and 4 bases, in that order; junction bases with no gene match: 6. The CDR3 has 15 amino acids. Germline V lookup: CDR1 KGHSH, CDR2 LQKENI. CDR3 amino acids: CASSPQTSGYNEQFF. CDR3 bases: TGTGCCAGCTCTCCCCAGACTAGCGGGTACAATGAGCAGTTCTTC.

V gene TRBV9 combines with J gene TRBJ2-1, with TRBD1 as a possible D gene (5 bases). Germline CDR1 SGDLS, CDR2 YYNGEE. The CDR3 is 13 amino acids. Trimming stripped 2 bases from V and 9 bases from J, with 12 bases between. In DNA form, the CDR3 reads TGTGCCAGCAGCGTTATTCAGGGCACTGAGCAGTTCTTC. It specifies CASSVIQGTEQFF.

This clone was seen a few times. The chain recombines TRBV19 with TRBJ2-2, with TRBD2 identical over 8 bases. Per the germline V gene, CDR1 is LNHDA and CDR2 is SQIVND (reference sequence). The J segment lost 3 bases and the V segment lost 2 bases, leaving 8 bases of the junction unmatched. The CDR3 is 17 residues long. The CDR3 DNA sequence: TGTGCCAGTAGTATAATGAACGGCGGGAGGCACACCGGGGAGCTGTTTTTT. It translates to CASSIMNGGRHTGELFF.

The rearrangement joins TRBV7-7 to TRBJ1-4; no clear D. With 5 bases removed from V and 3 bases from J, the gap between germline ends came to 13 bases. In germline, CDR1 is SSHAT, CDR2 FNYEAQ (reference sequence). This CDR3 is built from 15 residues. CDR3 sequence: CASSRRGGPNEKLFF. CDR3 DNA sequence: TGTGCCAGCAGCCGCCGTGGAGGGCCTAATGAAAAACTGTTTTTT. Full variable domain (remainder filled in from reference TRBV7-7 and TRBJ1-4): GAGVSQSPRYKVTKRGQDVTLRCDPISSHATLYWYQQALGQGPEFLTYFNYEAQPDKSGLPSDRFSAERPEGSISTLTIQRTEQRDSAMYRCASSRRGGPNEKLFFGSGTQLSVL.

The chain carries TRBV7-2 and TRBJ1-2, with no clear D. Looked up from germline, CDR1 is SGHTA and CDR2 is FQGNSA. The CDR3 is made up of 13 amino acids. V was shortened by 2 bases and J by 6 bases, with 10 bases between the two germline ends. CDR3 sequence: CASSLLPVNGYTF. The CDR3 nucleotides read TGTGCCAGCAGCTTACTACCGGTGAATGGCTACACCTTC.

The V and J genes are TRBV28 and TRBJ2-7; 8 bases are a match to TRBD1. Germline CDR1 reads MDHEN; CDR2 reads SYDVKM. The CDR3 is 15 residues long. V dropped 8 bases and J dropped 3; count of bases not matched to a gene: 12. This CDR3 reads CASLKMGQEDYEQYF. The CDR3 nucleotides are TGTGCCAGCCTTAAGATGGGACAGGAAGACTACGAGCAGTACTTC. Supplemented by reference TRBV28 and TRBJ2-7, the full variable domain reads DVKVTQSSRYLVKRTGEKVFLECVQDMDHENMFWYRQDPGLGLRLIYFSYDVKMKEKGDIPEGYSVSREKKERFSLILESASTNQTSMYLCASLKMGQEDYEQYFGPGTRLTVT.

In this sample, this clone turned up once. The chain employs TRBV6-4 and TRBJ2-4, with TRBD2 as a possible D gene (5 bases). CDR1 is MRHNA, CDR2 SNTAGT, per germline. Trimming left V 5 bases short and J 2 bases short, with 10 bases between. The CDR3 sequence is 14 residues long. The CDR3, as DNA: TGTGCCAGCAGTCCCCGAGGGACCAAAAACATTCAGTACTTC. Translated, it gives CASSPRGTKNIQYF.

The gene calls are TRBV5-4 and TRBJ2-1, with 9 bases fitting TRBD2. CDR1 SGHNT and CDR2 YYREEE come from the germline V gene (reference sequence). This CDR3 is built from 16 residues. Germline trimming cut 1 base from V and 11 bases from J; bases unmatched to any gene: 13. The CDR3 is CASSLFTALAGLKQFF. The CDR3, as DNA: TGTGCCAGCAGCTTGTTCACCGCGCTAGCGGGGCTTAAGCAGTTCTTC.

This rearrangement joins TRBV9 to TRBJ2-3; TRBD2 agrees at 7 bases. Trimming took 0 bases from V and 1 from J; bases not matched to a gene: 14. Per germline, CDR1 SGDLS and CDR2 YYNGEE. This CDR3 is built from 19 residues. The CDR3 here is CASSVEGRGGPDRTDTQYF. CDR3 coding DNA: TGTGCCAGCAGCGTAGAGGGGAGGGGAGGGCCAGACCGCACAGATACGCAGTATTTT.

J is TRBJ1-2 and V is TRBV7-9; the D is unclear. The V gene lost 3 bases and the J gene lost 6 bases, with 17 bases spanning the gap. The V gene's germline CDR1 is SEHNR and CDR2 FQNEAQ (reference sequence). The CDR3 is made up of 15 amino acids. The CDR3 reads CASSFRSLGADGYTF. The CDR3, as DNA: TGTGCCAGCAGCTTTAGGAGTTTAGGCGCGGATGGCTACACCTTC.

A note on this clone: Germline is not matched at one junction end, which may reflect a read error. This chain joins TRBV14 and TRBJ2-1; 8 positions match TRBD2. Germline CDR1 SGHDN, CDR2 FVKESK. The CDR3 totals 14 residues. CDR3 sequence (DNA): TGTGCCAGCAGCGTACGCGGGAATAGCGGGGAGCTGTTCTTC. This sequence encodes CASSVRGNSGELFF.

This clone was seen a handful of times. The chain joins TRBV11-2 to TRBJ1-5, with 9 bases lining up with TRBD1. The length of the CDR3 is 15 residues. From germline, CDR1 is SGHAT and CDR2 FQNNGV. The junction had 3 bases not matched to a gene; V was cut back by 5 bases and J by 1 base. The CDR3 spells CASSADRGSNQPQHF. In nucleotides, the CDR3 is TGTGCCAGCAGCGCGGACAGGGGAAGCAATCAGCCCCAGCATTTT.

This clone was observed a single time. The chain uses TRBV7-3 and TRBJ2-3; D not certain. The germline V gene encodes CDR1 SGHTA and CDR2 FQGTGA. This CDR3 has 12 residues. V was pared by 0 bases and J by 9 bases, with 7 bases between. The CDR3 DNA sequence: TGTGCCAGCAGCTTAACACAGTCAACGCAGTATTTT. This gives the protein CASSLTQSTQYF.

The V gene is TRBV7-6, the J gene TRBJ1-2; 8 bases line up with TRBD1. The CDR3 has 15 residues. V lost 1 base and J lost 8; bases outside the gene matches: 9. In germline, CDR1 is SGHVS, CDR2 FNYEAQ. The DNA for the CDR3 is TGTGCCAGCAGCTTAGAGGGGACAGGCTCTTCCGGCTACACCTTC. This translates into CASSLEGTGSSGYTF.

The rearrangement links TRBV3-1 (or the pseudogene TRBV3-2) to TRBJ1-3; the D gene is possibly TRBD1 (6 bases). The CDR3 is 15 residues long. The V gene's germline CDR1 is LGHDT and CDR2 YNNKEL (reference sequence). The V gene lost 4 bases and the J gene lost 0 bases, with 10 bases spanning the gap. The CDR3 region is CASSLGADSGNTIYF. As DNA, the CDR3 is TGTGCCAGCAGCCTGGGGGCAGACTCTGGAAACACCATATATTTT.

The chain joins TRBV11-2 to TRBJ2-5, with 9 bases matching TRBD1. From germline, CDR1 is SGHAT and CDR2 FQNNGV. V gave up 7 bases and J gave up 1 base; unmatched junction bases: 10. CDR3 length: 16 residues. CDR3 nucleotide sequence: TGTGCCAGCAATAATCCGGGACAGGGCCTCCAAGAGACCCAGTACTTC. It translates to CASNNPGQGLQETQYF.

The chain has TRBV2 and TRBJ1-6, with a tentative D call TRBD1 (6 bases). The length of the CDR3 is 17 residues. CDR1 SNHLY and CDR2 FYNNEI come from the germline V gene. The germline V and J ends were trimmed by 2 bases and 4 bases, with 15 bases remaining between them. The CDR3 sequence is CASSETQGGRYNSPLHF. The CDR3 nucleotides read TGTGCCAGCAGTGAAACACAGGGTGGGAGATATAATTCACCCCTCCACTTT.

V is TRBV5-1 and J is TRBJ1-2; D remains ambiguous. V was cut by 5 bases and J by 7 bases, with 18 bases left in between. CDR1 is SGHRS, CDR2 YFSETQ, per germline. This CDR3 comprises 14 residues. Here the CDR3 reads CASRSGREGSGYTF. In DNA, the CDR3 is TGCGCCAGCAGGTCCGGGAGGGAAGGTTCTGGCTACACCTTC.